These 8 T cell receptor beta chains were all obtained from the same sample, sequenced in a study of T-cell reconstitution after alpha-beta-depleted transplantation in children. Unique molecular identifiers featured in how the TCRbeta library was prepared. A single record per CDR3 protein comes from TCRdb applying MiXCR to the PCR reads. The table lists just under 250,000 distinct CDR3 sequences, about 25% of them singletons. Sequencing used PBMCs, obtained before TCRalphabeta/CD19-depleted stem cell transplant. Receptors were obtained from a girl aged 2 to 10 with Fanconi anemia, due to receive a stem cell transplant.

The V and J genes are TRBV20-1 and TRBJ2-7; 13 bases agree with TRBD2. The CDR3 length is 12 residues. With V trimmed by 3 bases and J by 10 bases, 3 bases remained unmatched. CDR1 and CDR2 (germline): DFQATT, SNEGSKA (reference sequence). Here the CDR3 reads CSARGLAGPQYF. In DNA form, the CDR3 reads TGCAGTGCTAGGGGACTAGCGGGGCCACAGTACTTC.

This clonotype showed up many times. The genes are TRBV20-1 and TRBJ2-3, with D perhaps TRBD2 (5 bases). This CDR3 region has 12 residues. V shed 5 bases and J shed 2 bases, with 8 bases lying between them. The germline V gene encodes CDR1 DFQATT and CDR2 SNEGSKA (reference sequence). The CDR3 DNA reads as TGCAGTGCTCGACTACACACAGATACGCAGTATTTT. Protein: CSARLHTDTQYF.

The V and J genes are TRBV29-1 and TRBJ2-7; 7 bases are a match to TRBD1. Trimming took 5 bases from V and 0 from J; bases not matched to a gene: 1. The CDR3 is 12 amino acids. Germline CDR1 is SQVTM and CDR2 is ANQGSEA. CDR3 residues: CSVRGLSYEQYF. CDR3 DNA sequence: TGCAGCGTTAGGGGGCTCTCCTACGAGCAGTACTTC.

Written as DNA, the CDR3 is TGTGCCAGCAGCCGCGGGCCTAGCACAGATACGCAGTATTTT. It specifies CASSRGPSTDTQYF. This chain joins TRBV11-2 and TRBJ2-3, with TRBD2 as a possible D gene (5 bases). The V and J ends lost 5 bases and 0 bases respectively, with 9 bases between them. The CDR3 runs 14 residues. Looked up from germline, CDR1 is SGHAT and CDR2 is FQNNGV. The full variable domain, its missing parts supplied by reference TRBV11-2 and TRBJ2-3, is EAGVAQSPRYKIIEKRQSVAFWCNPISGHATLYWYQQILGQGPKLLIQFQNNGVVDDSQLPKDRFSAERLKGVDSTLKIQPAKLEDSAVYLCASSRGPSTDTQYFGPGTRLTVL.

This clonotype was found many times. The V gene is TRBV29-1, the J gene TRBJ2-7; tentatively, D is TRBD2 (6 bases). Germline loops: CDR1 SQVTM, CDR2 ANQGSEA. The V gene lost 0 bases and the J gene lost 3 bases, with 9 bases spanning the gap. CDR3 length equals 13 residues. The CDR3 bases are TGCAGCGTTGAAGATGGGGACTTCTACGAGCAGTACTTC. Its translation: CSVEDGDFYEQYF.

The CDR3 coding sequence is TGCAGCGTTTCGGTGCTGGTAGCCAAAAACATTCAGTACTTC. Protein sequence: CSVSVLVAKNIQYF. The chain uses TRBV29-1 and TRBJ2-4; unclear D gene. The germline gives CDR1 SQVTM, CDR2 ANQGSEA. The germline V and J ends were trimmed by 5 bases and 0 bases, with 11 bases remaining between them. CDR3 size: 14 residues.

Points on this clonotype: This clone may be a read error of a much larger clone one base away. This chain uses TRBV6-2 or TRBV6-3 with TRBJ2-7, with D uncertain. Germline CDR1 and CDR2: MNHEY and SVGEGT. Trimming took 7 bases from V and 0 from J, leaving 7 bases between them. The CDR3 has 12 amino acids. CDR3 sequence (DNA): TGTGCCAGCACCCCCAACTCCTACGAGCAGTACTTC. Amino acids: CASTPNSYEQYF.

A few counts support this clonotype. This chain links TRBV6-5 with TRBJ2-2; 7 nucleotides match TRBD2. The germline gives CDR1 MNHEY, CDR2 SVGAGI. The CDR3 spans 16 residues. The ends lost 1 base at V and 8 bases at J; junction bases unmatched: 10. The CDR3 coding sequence is TGTGCCAGCAGTTACTTTGGACTAGGAATTGGGGGGGAGCTGTTTTTT. It is translated as CASSYFGLGIGGELFF.